This TCR beta chain derives from a study of T-cell memory formation after mild COVID-19. From the 5' RACE reads, TCRdb called clonotypes with MiXCR, one entry per CDR3 protein. The sample contains around 320,000 distinct CDR3 sequences, approximately 27% of which appear only once. Per germline, CDR1 ENHRY and CDR2 SYGVKD. The CDR3 totals 16 residues. Trimming took 6 bases from V and 6 from J, leaving 24 bases between them. V gene TRBV10-3 combines with J gene TRBJ2-7; D is perhaps TRBD1 or TRBD2 (5 bases each). The specimen sequenced was PBMCs or a T cell subset sorted from them (not recorded which). This TCR was sampled from an adult woman who had mild COVID-19 (a few samples of this study predate the infection). Cell type and time point are not known. In DNA form, the CDR3 reads TGTGCCATCAGCACAGGAGGTTCGCGGCCTGGCTCCGAGCAGTACTTC. The encoded protein is CAISTGGSRPGSEQYF.